The 18 T cell receptor beta chains given below trace back to one sample, sequenced in a study of Tregs in tolerant kidney transplant recipients. Assay: immunoSEQ multiplex PCR; the TCRdb copy retains only in-frame clones and omits some. This sample yields around 50,000 clones, of which around 88% are seen a single time; more than 4.5% belongs to the top ten. The material sequenced was CD4+ T cells from blood. The receptors come from a human donor in good health.

The chain joins TRBV11-3 to TRBJ1-2, with 10 bases matching TRBD1. Germline assignment: CDR1 SGHNT and CDR2 YENEEA. This CDR3 is 14 amino acids long. V trimming: 5 bases; J trimming: 7 bases; junction bases outside the gene matches: 7. In DNA form, the CDR3 reads TGTGCCAGCAGCCCGGGGGACAGGGGCGTTGGCTACACCTTC. This gives the protein CASSPGDRGVGYTF.

This rearrangement joins TRBV7-2 to TRBJ2-2; D ambiguous. This CDR3 has 16 residues. Germline lookup yields CDR1 SGHTA and CDR2 FQGNSA. The V end lost 2 bases, the J end lost 3 bases, and 13 bases lay between the germline ends. The DNA for the CDR3 is TGTGCCAGCAGCTTACGCGCCCGCGCGGACACCGGGGAGCTGTTTTTT. Protein sequence: CASSLRARADTGELFF.

V is TRBV7-2 and J is TRBJ1-2; D ambiguous. CDR3 length: 11 amino acids. V lost 3 bases and J lost 5, with 4 bases in between. Germline-derived CDR1 and CDR2 are SGHTA and FQGNSA. CDR3 loop: CASSFGYGYTF. CDR3 DNA: TGTGCCAGCAGCTTTGGGTATGGCTACACCTTC.

This clone is categorized as medium-sized (0.01 to 0.1%). The chain employs TRBV7-2 and TRBJ2-7, with D perhaps being TRBD1 or TRBD2 (6 bases each). Germline assignment: CDR1 SGHTA and CDR2 FQGNSA. This CDR3 has 18 residues. The V and J ends lost 1 base and 4 bases respectively, with 23 bases between them. The chain's CDR3 is CASSLVGLTGFGGYEQYF. The CDR3 DNA reads as TGTGCCAGCAGCTTAGTCGGACTAACAGGGTTTGGGGGGTACGAGCAGTACTTC.

The chain combines TRBV11-3 with TRBJ2-3, with D possibly TRBD1 on 6 matching bases. The CDR3 is made up of 14 amino acids. Trimming left V 5 bases short and J 4 bases short, with 13 bases between. Germline CDR1 and CDR2: SGHNT and YENEEA. For the CDR3, the DNA is TGTGCCAGCAGCAAGACAGGAAACTCAGATACGCAGTATTTT. Protein sequence: CASSKTGNSDTQYF.

This chain uses TRBV10-3 with TRBJ1-5; D unclear. The germline V and J ends were trimmed by 5 bases and 6 bases, with 14 bases remaining between them. The CDR3 has 14 amino acids. The germline V gene encodes CDR1 ENHRY and CDR2 SYGVKD. This chain's CDR3 is CAISQGSVSQPQHF. DNA of the CDR3: TGTGCCATCAGTCAAGGGAGCGTTAGTCAGCCCCAGCATTTT.

The V and J genes are TRBV6-4 and TRBJ1-1, with TRBD1 identical over 7 bases. This CDR3 has 16 residues. Germline trimming cut 0 bases from V and 1 base from J; bases unmatched to any gene: 5. Per the germline V gene, CDR1 is MRHNA and CDR2 is SNTAGT. CDR3 region: CASSDSTGAGNTEAFF. DNA for the CDR3: TGTGCCAGCAGTGACTCCACAGGGGCGGGGAACACTGAAGCTTTCTTT.

The chain's CDR3 is CASSPGSSVETQYF. CDR3 nucleotide sequence: TGTGCCAGCAGTCCCGGGAGTAGTGTGGAGACCCAGTACTTC. V usage is TRBV28 and J usage is TRBJ2-5; D possibly corresponds to TRBD2 (6 bases). Trimming cost V 5 bases and J 5 bases, with 15 bases left between them. The V gene's germline CDR1 is MDHEN and CDR2 SYDVKM. The CDR3 has 14 amino acids.

This chain joins TRBV5-1 and TRBJ2-2; the D gene is possibly TRBD1 (6 bases). Trimming cost V 5 bases and J 5 bases, with 13 bases left between them. The germline V gene has CDR1 SGHRS and CDR2 YFSETQ. This CDR3 has 14 amino acids. The CDR3 bases are TGCGCCAGCAGGTGGGACACCCCTACCGGGGAGCTGTTTTTT. Translation gives CASRWDTPTGELFF.

This clone is categorized as medium-sized. The chain carries TRBV7-7 and TRBJ2-1, with 11 bases aligning to TRBD2. From germline, CDR1 is SSHAT and CDR2 FNYEAQ (reference sequence). The V and J ends lost 5 bases and 8 bases, in that order; junction bases with no gene match: 11. CDR3 length: 16 amino acids. The DNA of the CDR3 is TGTGCCAGCAGCCTCGGCGGTAGCGGGGGGGCCGATGAGCAGTTCTTC. Translation: CASSLGGSGGADEQFF.

Points on this clone: Other DNA sequences within the sample encode an identical CDR3. This chain uses TRBV2 with TRBJ1-1; D is unclear. Germline V CDR1 and CDR2: SNHLY, FYNNEI. V lost 4 bases, J lost 0 bases, and 9 bases lay in between. The CDR3 is 14 residues long. The DNA for the CDR3 is TGTGCCAGCAGTGGAACGACTTTGAACACTGAAGCTTTCTTT. Protein product: CASSGTTLNTEAFF. The full variable domain, completed using reference TRBV2 and TRBJ1-1, is EPEVTQTPSHQVTQMGQEVILRCVPISNHLYFYWYRQILGQKVEFLVSFYNNEISEKSEIFDDQFSVERPDGSNFTLKIRSTKLEDSAMYFCASSGTTLNTEAFFGQGTRLTVV.

This chain connects TRBV10-3 to TRBJ2-3, with D perhaps given as TRBD1 or TRBD2 (5 bases each). With 4 bases removed from V and 0 bases from J, the gap between germline ends came to 11 bases. CDR3 length: 15 residues. Germline CDR1 and CDR2: ENHRY and SYGVKD. The DNA of the CDR3 is TGTGCCATCAGTGTTTTGGGGGACAGCACAGATACGCAGTATTTT. It is translated as CAISVLGDSTDTQYF.

This clone occurred once. This chain joins TRBV9 and TRBJ1-4; unclear D gene. V was clipped by 3 bases and J by 3 bases, with 12 bases between them. Germline-derived CDR1 and CDR2 are SGDLS and YYNGEE. The CDR3 sequence is 15 residues long. CDR3 in amino acids: CASSAGGRANEKLFF. CDR3 nucleotide sequence: TGTGCCAGCAGCGCAGGCGGCAGAGCTAATGAAAAACTGTTTTTT.

V gene TRBV9 combines with J gene TRBJ2-1, with D perhaps assigned TRBD1 or TRBD2 (5 bases each). This CDR3 region has 15 residues. In germline, CDR1 is SGDLS, CDR2 YYNGEE. V dropped 6 bases and J dropped 2 bases, with 15 bases sitting between them. Here the CDR3 reads CASTPRDAAYNEQFF. The CDR3 bases are TGTGCCAGCACCCCGAGGGACGCGGCCTACAATGAGCAGTTCTTC.

This clone has only one observation. This chain links TRBV2 with TRBJ2-5; possible D gene TRBD1, 7 bases. Trimming removed 6 bases at V and 7 bases at J, with 15 bases between. The CDR3 runs to 13 residues. Germline V CDR1 and CDR2: SNHLY, FYNNEI. CDR3 DNA sequence: TGTGCCAGCAGCCAGGGGGGCGTGGGGACCCAGTACTTC. Translation gives CASSQGGVGTQYF.

The chain uses TRBV27 and TRBJ1-4; D is ambiguous. The CDR3 has 13 residues. V was shortened by 8 bases and J by 8 bases, with 15 bases between the two germline ends. CDR1 and CDR2 (germline): MNHEY, SMNVEV (reference sequence). CDR3 residues: CASRKTEGEKLFF. For the CDR3, the DNA is TGTGCCAGCCGAAAAACCGAAGGAGAAAAACTGTTTTTT.

The chain employs TRBV6-5 and TRBJ1-1; no clear D gene. CDR3 length equals 14 residues. The V gene lost 7 bases and the J gene lost 9 bases, with 21 bases spanning the gap. CDR1 is MNHEY, CDR2 SVGAGI, per germline. This CDR3 is CASILRYDVLKAFF. The DNA for the CDR3 is TGTGCCAGCATTTTACGCTATGACGTCCTCAAAGCTTTCTTT.

This chain connects TRBV15 to TRBJ2-7; 11 nucleotides align to TRBD2. J was trimmed by 2 bases and V by 3 bases; bases with no gene match: 6. CDR3 length: 16 residues. CDR1 is LNHNV, CDR2 YYDKDF, per germline (reference sequence). In nucleotides, the CDR3 is TGTGCCACCAGCAGTCAACTAGCGGGGGCCCCCTACGAGCAGTACTTC. It specifies CATSSQLAGAPYEQYF.